The sequence of this TCR beta chain was determined in a study of beta chain features in type 1 diabetes (dated 2018 in TCRdb). For context, the study as a whole: No differences in mean age, gender distribution, total cell number or subset yield were found between patients and healthy donors. In the study, TCRB repertoires of sorted circulating CD4+ T cell subsets from recently diagnosed type 1 diabetes patients were compared with those of matched healthy donors. A total of approximately 100 million sorted cells were examined across all samples, and the number of cells per subset was strongly correlated with RNA yield. Regulatory and stem cell-like memory subsets were obtained from only 8 patients and roughly 8 healthy donors, while naive and central memory subsets were obtained from all 30 or so donors. What the study reported, not specific to this receptor: Only small numbers of individuals were included in the HLA sub-analyses, which left unresolved whether HLA type had any influence on TCRB rearrangement. The naive, central memory and regulatory TCRB repertoires appeared to resemble one another more closely among patients than among healthy donors. In all four CD4+ subsets, TCRB CDR3 length was moderately but significantly shorter in type 1 diabetes patients. PCR may preferentially amplify shorter templates, but because patient and control samples were amplified and corrected together, any resulting skew would affect both groups equally. Patients with type 1 diabetes made fewer insertions and deleted more nucleotides at VDJ recombination sites, implying thymic rearrangement abnormalities. Sequencing cDNA rather than genomic DNA could over-represent highly expressing activated cells, although activation and CD3 levels did not differ between groups.

Each donor gave one peripheral blood draw, averaging around 0.11 L, which was collected into heparinised tubes. A BD FACSAria II was used to sort naive, central memory, regulatory and stem cell-like memory CD4+ T cells with a panel that included CD45RO, CCR7, CD25, CD127, CD95 and CD27. Purity was above 95% for every sorted population. PBMCs were isolated immediately by Lymphoprep density gradient centrifugation and stained directly without culture. Samples were stained and sorted in pairs, with one healthy donor and one patient per experiment, so that batch effects were minimized. CDR1 and CDR2 are drawn from the germline V gene: SGHTA, FQGNSA. The CDR3 sequence holds 14 residues, the cysteine and phenylalanine included. This entry keeps only the CDR3 DNA: 42 bases, framed from base 1. After removal of 4 bases from V and 7 bases from J, the junction retains 7 bases not matched to a gene. This clone was picked up a small number of times. Its antigen is not yet known. No base quality values were provided; no much bigger clone lies one nucleotide off.

All of the isolated RNA was reverse transcribed with the High Capacity cDNA Reverse Transcription Kit, so expressed TCRB transcripts were sequenced. Deep immunoSEQ sequencing was applied to naive, central memory and regulatory T cell samples, giving an average of around 3.8 million total reads per sample. After sorted cells were lysed in RLT buffer, RNA was extracted with DNase-treated RNeasy Micro or Mini kits, with the choice depending on cell number. Each cell subset was processed on its own to prevent cross-contamination, while patient and healthy donor samples were processed together. The immunoSEQ multiplex PCR was used to amplify TCRB sequences from cDNA, generating 87-bp fragments that spanned the CDR3 region. Sequencing of the amplicons was done on the Illumina HiSeq platform. As for how the authors treated the data: PCR bias was corrected computationally using synthetic template baselines, and reads within Hamming distance 2 were collapsed, with unmergeable singletons discarded. Reads were aligned against IMGT so that V, D and J genes, CDR3 length and insertions or deletions at six rearrangement sites could be assigned. Within each subset, clonotype counts were normalized to the number of sorted cells before true diversity and Gini coefficients were calculated with the tcR R package. The overlap coefficient, calculated on TCRB nucleotide sequences, was used to quantify repertoire sharing. Out-of-frame TCRB sequences from naive cells were analyzed as a proxy for the pre-selection repertoire. TCRdb took this table from immuneACCESS and kept in-frame rearrangements with V and J called. Such tables lack part of the clones; where checked against another copy, unresolved V genes explain under half of the gap, and the rest is unexplained. That table gives V, J and clone size, and the DNA gave D and trimming. The table for this sample lists roughly 450,000 clones; over 10% of them were counted only once. In total, the top ten clones hold 0.045% to 0.05% of the sample.

The rearrangement combines TRBV7-2 with TRBJ2-1, with 7 bases in between that match TRBD1. This TCR was sampled from a woman in her late teens or twenties in good health. Specimen: naive CD4+ T cells from blood. In the paper's terms, the cell subset or site label means: true naive CD4+ T cells. CDR3 region: CASSSATGWNEQFF. The nucleotide sequence reads as follows: TGTGCCAGCAGCTCCGCGACAGGGTGGAATGAGCAGTTCTTC.